These 7 T cell receptor beta chains were all obtained from the same sample, sequenced in a study of CD8+ T cells in alopecia areata. The authors extracted RNA and reverse transcribed it into cDNA as the sequencing template. The table came from immunoSEQ multiplex PCR; TCRdb's copy has only in-frame clones and leaves some out. The sample includes roughly 2,000 clones, none of them occurring once. The study sorted pooled cutaneous lymph node cells by CD4, CD8alpha, NKG2D, NKG2ACE and other markers. The sequenced material came from CD8+ T cells sorted from a lymph node. Receptor source: a C3H/HeJ mouse with alopecia areata. The mouse strain carries the MHC haplotype H2-k.

As concerns this clone: Gene names denote mouse genes. CDR3: CASGASGTFYAEQFF. CDR3 bases read: TGTGCCAGCGGTGCCTCCGGGACATTCTATGCT. V and J are TRBV13-2 and TRBJ2-1; possibly TRBD1 for D (6 bases). The CDR3 end is not reached by the read, which stops 4 residues before it; the germline J gene fills it in. Germline CDR1 NNHNN, CDR2 SYGAGS (reference sequence). CDR3 length equals 15 residues. Trimming cost V 3 bases and J 3 bases, with 13 bases left between them.

Note on this clone: Each gene name is a mouse one. The missing CDR3 end, 4 residues past where the read stops, is filled in from the germline J gene. The chain carries TRBV31 and TRBJ2-2; 10 bases fit TRBD2. This CDR3 region has 14 residues. Trimming cost V 4 bases and J 3 bases; bases outside gene matches: 2. From germline, CDR1 is GKSSPN and CDR2 SITVG. The part of the CDR3 DNA that was read is TGTGCCTGGACTGGGGGGGCGTACACCGGG. Translating it yields CAWTGGAYTG. The CDR3 reads in full as CAWTGGAYTGQLYF.

This clone was seen only a few times. Gene names are the mouse ones. The read ends 4 residues shy of where the CDR3 ends; the end is completed using the germline J gene. V and J are TRBV19 and TRBJ2-3, with 7 bases fitting TRBD2. The germline gives CDR1 FNHDT, CDR2 SITEND (reference sequence). Losses at the gene ends were 2 bases for V and 0 bases for J; bases not matched to a gene: 6. The CDR3 length is 16 residues. The CDR3 bases that were read are TGTGCCAGCAGTATTCTGGGGGTGACTAGTGCAGAA. This translates into CASSILGVTSAE. The CDR3 in full is CASSILGVTSAETLYF.

This clone was counted many times. Gene names denote mouse genes. The read is 3 residues too short to cover the CDR3 end, so that end is filled in from the germline J gene. The V call is TRBV13-1, the J call TRBJ1-6, with 7 bases that match TRBD1. TRBJ1-6 falls under the ORF class, with uncertain function. Germline V gives CDR1 NSHNY, CDR2 SYGAGN. The CDR3 runs to 14 residues. V dropped 0 bases and J dropped 9; count of bases not matched to a gene: 3. The CDR3 here is CASSDAGGPSPLYF. The CDR3 bases that were read are TGTGCCAGCAGTGATGCAGGGGGTCCTTCGCCC.

In its sample, this clone was seen many times. Gene names and germline refer to mouse. The read gets to within 4 residues of the CDR3 end, and the germline J gene fills in the rest. The J gene is TRBJ2-2, the V gene TRBV13-2, with a weak D call TRBD1 (5 bases). Deletions cut 0 bases from V and 4 bases from J, with 7 bases between. Germline-derived CDR1 and CDR2 are NNHNN and SYGAGS (reference sequence). This CDR3 region has 14 residues. CDR3 region: CASGDAGSTGQLYF. Partial CDR3 DNA: TGTGCCAGCGGTGATGCAGGGAGCACCGGG.

Ten or more counts support this clone. Gene names refer to mouse genes. The CDR3 is cut off 4 residues early in the read; its end comes from the germline J gene. This sequence joins TRBV13-3 and TRBJ2-5; 9 bases line up with TRBD2. Trimming took 5 bases from V and 0 from J; bases not matched to a gene: 1. Germline CDR1 NNHDY, CDR2 SYVADS. CDR3 length: 14 residues. Partial CDR3 DNA: TGTGCCAGCAGCTGGGGGGGTAACCAAGAC. Its translation is CASSWGGNQD. The CDR3 in its entirety is CASSWGGNQDTQYF.

At least ten counts were recorded for this clone. The gene symbols are mouse symbols. The DNA ends 4 residues before the CDR3 does, and the rest of the CDR3 is filled in from the germline J gene. The chain has TRBV29 and TRBJ1-2; 9 nucleotides line up with TRBD1. The germline gives CDR1 MSHET, CDR2 SYDVDS. The CDR3 covers 14 residues. Germline trimming cut 2 bases from V and 4 bases from J; bases unmatched to any gene: 2. The chain's CDR3 is CASSLRQGVSDYTF. The part of the CDR3 DNA that was read is TGTGCTAGCAGTTTAAGACAGGGGGTCTCC.